This entry concerns a single T cell receptor beta chain. This record belongs to a study of control samples from healthy donors and cancer patients. Libraries were prepared by immunoSEQ multiplex PCR; TCRdb keeps only in-frame clonotypes and omits some of them. The sample includes 100,000 to 150,000 clones, around 96% of them seen just once. Trimming stripped 0 bases from V and 2 bases from J, with 5 bases between. This CDR3 has 14 amino acids. Per germline, CDR1 WNHNN and CDR2 SYGVQD (reference sequence). J is TRBJ1-5 and V is TRBV10-1, with D maybe TRBD1 (5 bases). The receptor's source is a man under 40 in good health. Sequenced material: blood. CDR3 sequence reads: CASSESGGNQPQHF. The DNA for the CDR3 is TGCGCCAGCAGTGAGTCGGGGGGCAATCAGCCCCAGCATTTT.